These 32 T cell receptor beta chains were sequenced from one sample in a study of blood T cell repertoires in COVID-19. Using immunoSEQ multiplex PCR, the repertoire was profiled, and TCRdb retains in-frame clones only, with some absent. The sample contains roughly 350,000 clones, less than 85% of which appear only once. The sequenced material came from peripheral blood. The receptors originated from a woman younger than 35 with acute or convalescent COVID-19.

The rearrangement uses TRBV2 and TRBJ1-5; 7 bases are shared with TRBD1. J gave up 0 bases and V 6 bases, and 11 bases lay outside the gene matches. There are 17 residues in the CDR3. CDR1 and CDR2 (germline): SNHLY, FYNNEI. CDR3 in amino acids: CASSAETGTHSNQPQHF. In DNA form, the CDR3 reads TGTGCCAGCAGCGCGGAGACAGGGACCCATAGCAATCAGCCCCAGCATTTT. The full variable domain, completed using reference TRBV2 and TRBJ1-5, is EPEVTQTPSHQVTQMGQEVILRCVPISNHLYFYWYRQILGQKVEFLVSFYNNEISEKSEIFDDQFSVERPDGSNFTLKIRSTKLEDSAMYFCASSAETGTHSNQPQHFGDGTRLSIL.

The J gene is TRBJ1-4, the V gene TRBV9, with 11 bases identical to TRBD1. Germline V gene data show CDR1 as SGDLS and CDR2 as YYNGEE. Trimming removed 5 bases from V and 3 bases from J; junction bases left unmatched: 6. CDR3 size: 16 residues. The CDR3 is CASSLGQGAANEKLFF. CDR3 in DNA: TGTGCCAGCAGTCTCGGACAGGGGGCTGCTAATGAAAAACTGTTTTTT.

This chain uses TRBV6-5 with TRBJ2-5; no clear D. CDR3 length: 12 amino acids. The ends were cut back, 7 bases at V and 1 base at J, with 7 bases in the middle. CDR1 is MNHEY and CDR2 is SVGAGI in the germline V gene. In DNA form, the CDR3 reads TGTGCCAGCACAACGGTCCAAGAGACCCAGTACTTC. It translates to CASTTVQETQYF.

This clone appeared a few times. This chain links TRBV11-2 with TRBJ1-1; 8 bases match TRBD1. Germline V lookup: CDR1 SGHAT, CDR2 FQNNGV. This CDR3 is 18 amino acids long. J gave up 0 bases and V 3 bases, and 12 bases lay outside the gene matches. The CDR3 region is CASSFRGTGYSMNTEAFF. In DNA form, the CDR3 reads TGTGCCAGCAGCTTCCGCGGGACAGGTTATTCTATGAACACTGAAGCTTTCTTT.

CDR3 coding DNA: TGTGCCAGCAGCTTAAAGGGGGTCGACACTGAAGCTTTCTTT. This codes for CASSLKGVDTEAFF. The chain is built from TRBV7-9 and TRBJ1-1; D perhaps matches TRBD1 (6 bases). Looked up from germline, CDR1 is SEHNR and CDR2 is FQNEAQ (reference sequence). CDR3 length: 14 residues. The V end lost 2 bases, the J end lost 3 bases, and 10 bases lay between the germline ends. Combining the CDR3 with reference TRBV7-9 and TRBJ1-1 gives the whole variable domain DTGVSQNPRHKITKRGQNVTFRCDPISEHNRLYWYRQTLGQGPEFLTYFQNEAQLEKSRLLSDRFSAERPKGSFSTLEIQRTEQGDSAMYLCASSLKGVDTEAFFGQGTRLTVV.

The V and J genes are TRBV9 and TRBJ2-5; 9 bases match TRBD1. Germline loops: CDR1 SGDLS, CDR2 YYNGEE. Losses at the gene ends were 4 bases for V and 4 bases for J; bases not matched to a gene: 8. The CDR3 totals 15 residues. The CDR3 DNA follows: TGTGCCAGCAGCTTTCGGGACAGGGTTTTAGAGACCCAGTACTTC. Its protein product is CASSFRDRVLETQYF.

The chain is built from TRBV28 and TRBJ1-3; D remains unclear. Trimming stripped 7 bases from V and 5 bases from J, with 15 bases between. This CDR3 is 14 amino acids long. Germline V gene data show CDR1 as MDHEN and CDR2 as SYDVKM. The CDR3 region is CASMYGSRRNTIYF. The CDR3 nucleotides read TGTGCCAGCATGTACGGGTCCCGTCGAAACACCATATATTTT. The full variable domain, rest sourced from reference TRBV28 and TRBJ1-3, is DVKVTQSSRYLVKRTGEKVFLECVQDMDHENMFWYRQDPGLGLRLIYFSYDVKMKEKGDIPEGYSVSREKKERFSLILESASTNQTSMYLCASMYGSRRNTIYFGEGSWLTVV.

The rearrangement uses TRBV5-1 and TRBJ2-7; 7 bases match TRBD2. This CDR3 has 16 residues. Germline CDR1 SGHRS, CDR2 YFSETQ. Trimming took 0 bases from V and 0 from J; bases not matched to a gene: 6. In DNA, the CDR3 is TGCGCCAGCAGCTTGGATTCTAGCGGAAACTCCTACGAGCAGTACTTC. Protein product: CASSLDSSGNSYEQYF.

A single count supports this clone. The V gene is TRBV5-1, the J gene TRBJ2-5; 11 bases align to TRBD2. The CDR3 extends over 17 amino acids. V trimming: 4 bases; J trimming: 5 bases; junction bases outside the gene matches: 13. Germline V CDR1 and CDR2: SGHRS, YFSETQ. The CDR3 DNA reads as TGCGCCAGCAGCATCCCTCTTAGCGGGAGGGTGGGGGAGACCCAGTACTTC. Translated: CASSIPLSGRVGETQYF.

The V gene is TRBV6-5, the J gene TRBJ2-2; D is uncertain. The CDR3 runs 14 residues. Germline lookup yields CDR1 MNHEY and CDR2 SVGAGI. V gave up 3 bases and J gave up 0 bases, with 5 bases separating them. This CDR3 is CASSYGANTGELFF. The CDR3, as DNA: TGTGCCAGCAGTTATGGAGCGAACACCGGGGAGCTGTTTTTT.

This clone was counted a single time. The rearrangement links TRBV21-1 to TRBJ1-5; the D segment call TRBD1 is taken from the table without a DNA check. TRBV21-1 is a documented pseudogene. This CDR3 region has 19 residues. CDR3 sequence (DNA): TGTGCCAGCAGTCCAATCTCATCGGGACAGGGGCTGAAGAGGCAGCCCCAGCATTTT. It codes for CASSPISSGQGLKRQPQHF.

This clone was observed a single time. The chain is built from TRBV10-2 and TRBJ2-4, with TRBD1 matching 10 bases. The CDR3 contains 16 residues. Trimming at V came to 0 bases and at J to 3 bases, leaving 2 bases not matched to a gene. Looked up from germline, CDR1 is WSHSY and CDR2 is SAAADI. In nucleotides, the CDR3 is TGCGCCAGCAGTGAGTCCTGGACAGGGGGCAAAAACATTCAGTACTTC. Protein: CASSESWTGGKNIQYF.

The chain uses TRBV10-2 and TRBJ2-7; D gene ambiguous. Germline CDR1 is WSHSY and CDR2 is SAAADI. There are 11 residues in the CDR3. V was shortened by 5 bases and J by 1 base, with 3 bases between the two germline ends. CDR3 region: CASSPSYEQYF. The CDR3 DNA follows: TGCGCCAGCAGTCCTTCCTACGAGCAGTACTTC.

This clone was observed a few times. V and J are TRBV11-2 and TRBJ1-4; 10 bases line up with TRBD1. The germline CDR1 and CDR2 sequences are SGHAT and FQNNGV. The junction had 6 bases not matched to a gene; V was cut back by 2 bases and J by 6 bases. The CDR3 length is 16 residues. CDR3 region: CASSLPPDRGHEKLFF. CDR3 coding DNA: TGTGCCAGCAGCTTACCCCCAGACAGGGGGCATGAAAAACTGTTTTTT. The variable domain in full, completed from reference TRBV11-2 and TRBJ1-4, reads EAGVAQSPRYKIIEKRQSVAFWCNPISGHATLYWYQQILGQGPKLLIQFQNNGVVDDSQLPKDRFSAERLKGVDSTLKIQPAKLEDSAVYLCASSLPPDRGHEKLFFGSGTQLSVL.

The rearrangement links TRBV7-6 to TRBJ2-1; TRBD2 agrees at 9 bases. This CDR3 region has 15 residues. The trim removed 5 bases at V and 8 bases at J, leaving 10 bases unmatched. The germline CDR1 and CDR2 sequences are SGHVS and FNYEAQ. CDR3 coding DNA: TGTGCCAGCAGCCAATCGGCGGGAGGGCCCTATGAGCAGTTCTTC. Protein product: CASSQSAGGPYEQFF.

V gene TRBV11-2 combines with J gene TRBJ2-1; 9 bases are a match to TRBD2. Germline V gene sequence: CDR1 SGHAT, CDR2 FQNNGV. V lost 5 bases to trimming and J lost 7 bases; unmatched junction nucleotides: 9. CDR3 length: 15 amino acids. The chain's CDR3 is CASSRAGGTTNEQFF. CDR3 in DNA: TGTGCCAGCAGCCGAGCGGGAGGAACTACGAATGAGCAGTTCTTC.

This clone appeared a single time. Within the sample, other DNA sequences also encode this same CDR3. The V gene is TRBV9, the J gene TRBJ1-4; TRBD1 might be the D (5 bases). Trimming took 0 bases from V and 8 from J, leaving 8 bases between them. In germline, CDR1 is SGDLS, CDR2 YYNGEE. The CDR3 sequence is 13 residues long. The CDR3 region is CASSVGGDEKLFF. The CDR3 DNA reads TGTGCCAGCAGCGTAGGGGGCGACGAAAAACTGTTTTTT.

The rearrangement joins TRBV2 to TRBJ1-1; D remains ambiguous. The CDR3 covers 12 residues. The V end lost 1 base, the J end lost 6 bases, and 6 bases lay between the germline ends. Germline CDR1 is SNHLY and CDR2 is FYNNEI. The CDR3 DNA follows: TGTGCCAGCAGTGAAGAGCAAGCTGAAGCTTTCTTT. The encoded protein is CASSEEQAEAFF.

This chain joins TRBV2 and TRBJ2-7; D is undetermined. Per germline, CDR1 SNHLY and CDR2 FYNNEI. The CDR3 covers 12 residues. V lost 2 bases to trimming and J lost 9 bases, with 11 bases between them. CDR3 in amino acids: CASSEIRSGQYF. The CDR3, as DNA: TGTGCCAGCAGTGAAATCCGGTCAGGGCAGTACTTC.

J is TRBJ2-3 and V is TRBV13; 12 bases fit TRBD2. Germline CDR1 PRHDT, CDR2 FYEKMQ (reference sequence). This CDR3 spans 17 amino acids. The V gene end was trimmed by 4 bases and the J gene end by 2 bases; junction bases not matched to a gene: 7. The DNA of the CDR3 is TGTGCCAGCAGCTCCGACCTAGCGGGGGGGAACACAGATACGCAGTATTTT. Its protein product is CASSSDLAGGNTDTQYF.

The chain uses TRBV9 and TRBJ1-2; unclear D gene. Germline V gene sequence: CDR1 SGDLS, CDR2 YYNGEE. With 0 bases removed from V and 6 bases from J, the gap between germline ends came to 9 bases. The CDR3 spans 13 residues. CDR3 DNA: TGTGCCAGCAGCGTAGGGTTTGAGGATGGCTACACCTTC. It specifies CASSVGFEDGYTF.

This sequence joins TRBV18 and TRBJ2-5; TRBD2 matches 11 bases. Losses at the gene ends were 4 bases for V and 1 base for J; bases not matched to a gene: 2. The CDR3 consists of 15 residues. Germline V gene lookup returns CDR1 KGHSH and CDR2 LQKENI. The CDR3 nucleotides read TGTGCCAGCTCACTAGCGGGAGGGTTCCAAGAGACCCAGTACTTC. This encodes CASSLAGGFQETQYF.

This chain connects TRBV5-1 to TRBJ2-7; TRBD2 matches at 8 bases. The CDR3 contains 12 residues. The germline V gene encodes CDR1 SGHRS and CDR2 YFSETQ. Unmatched junction bases numbered 3, after V lost 4 bases and J lost 6 bases. The CDR3 sequence: CASSPTSAEQYF. The CDR3 nucleotides are TGCGCCAGCAGCCCGACTAGCGCCGAGCAGTACTTC. Using reference TRBV5-1 and TRBJ2-7 for the parts outside the CDR3, the full variable domain is KAGVTQTPRYLIKTRGQQVTLSCSPISGHRSVSWYQQTPGQGLQFLFEYFSETQRNKGNFPGRFSGRQFSNSRSEMNVSTLELGDSALYLCASSPTSAEQYFGPGTRLTVT.

The chain carries TRBV6-5 and TRBJ1-5; 8 bases match TRBD1. The CDR3 sequence is 15 residues long. The junction had 4 bases not matched to a gene; V was cut back by 4 bases and J by 2 bases. The germline V gene has CDR1 MNHEY and CDR2 SVGAGI. The CDR3 bases are TGTGCCAGCAGTTTTCAGGGGGCGCGCAATCAGCCCCAGCATTTT. Translating it yields CASSFQGARNQPQHF.

This sequence joins TRBV3-1 (or the pseudogene TRBV3-2) and TRBJ2-7; D gene uncertain. This CDR3 region has 13 residues. Germline V gene data show CDR1 as LGHDT and CDR2 as YNNKEL (reference sequence). The V and J ends lost 0 bases and 10 bases respectively, with 13 bases between them. The CDR3 DNA follows: TGTGCCAGCAGCCAAGACGTGCCAGGCCTACAGTACTTC. It is translated as CASSQDVPGLQYF.

The chain joins TRBV29-1 to TRBJ1-1, with 7 bases that match TRBD1. Germline V gene data show CDR1 as SQVTM and CDR2 as ANQGSEA. The CDR3 is 12 residues long. The V segment lost 8 bases and the J segment 1 base; nucleotides outside the gene matches: 4. The CDR3 nucleotides are TGCAGCTCAGGGGGGTGGAACACTGAAGCTTTCTTT. Translated, it gives CSSGGWNTEAFF.

Only a few counts were recorded for this clone. DNA for the CDR3: TGTGCCAGCAGCTTAGTCAGGGGGGTTTATAATTCACCCCTCCACTTT. This sequence encodes CASSLVRGVYNSPLHF. The chain combines TRBV7-8 with TRBJ1-6, with 7 bases aligning to TRBD1. This CDR3 region has 16 residues. Unmatched junction bases numbered 4, after V lost 1 base and J lost 4 bases. The germline gives CDR1 SGHVS, CDR2 FQNEAQ. The full variable domain, with the rest looked up from reference TRBV7-8 and TRBJ1-6, is GAGVSQSPRYKVAKRGQDVALRCDPISGHVSLFWYQQALGQGPEFLTYFQNEAQLDKSGLPSDRFFAERPEGSVSTLKIQRTQQEDSAVYLCASSLVRGVYNSPLHFGNGTRLTVT.

This chain joins TRBV5-1 and TRBJ1-1; 8 nucleotides line up with TRBD1. Trimming removed 7 bases from V and 7 bases from J; junction bases left unmatched: 15. This CDR3 has 15 residues. CDR1 and CDR2 (germline): SGHRS, YFSETQ. CDR3 bases: TGCGCCAGCCAAGTCCCATCAGGGGGCGCGGATGAAGCTTTCTTT. It encodes CASQVPSGGADEAFF.

The V gene is TRBV19, the J gene TRBJ2-5; 7 positions agree with TRBD1. The CDR3 runs to 14 residues. V was clipped by 3 bases and J by 1 base; unmatched bases: 2. Germline values: CDR1 LNHDA, CDR2 SQIVND (reference sequence). The CDR3 is CASSMRDSQETQYF. CDR3 coding DNA: TGTGCCAGTAGTATGAGGGACAGCCAAGAGACCCAGTACTTC.

This chain connects TRBV6-5 to TRBJ2-3; tentative D call: TRBD1 (6 bases). The CDR3 sequence is 14 residues long. Trimming stripped 5 bases from V and 5 bases from J, with 14 bases between. The germline V gene encodes CDR1 MNHEY and CDR2 SVGAGI. The CDR3 sequence is CASSRNIGGDTQYF. The CDR3 bases are TGTGCCAGCAGTAGGAACATAGGGGGAGATACGCAGTATTTT.

The V gene is TRBV19, the J gene TRBJ1-1; no clear D. Germline-derived CDR1 and CDR2 are LNHDA and SQIVND (reference sequence). This CDR3 comprises 16 residues. V was clipped by 7 bases and J by 1 base, with 19 bases between them. Here the CDR3 reads CASTLTWRRANTEAFF. As DNA, the CDR3 is TGTGCCAGTACCCTTACCTGGCGGCGGGCGAACACTGAAGCTTTCTTT.

The V gene is TRBV3-1 (or the pseudogene TRBV3-2), the J gene TRBJ2-1, with a tentative D call TRBD1 (6 bases). The CDR3 runs 16 residues. Trimming cost V 5 bases and J 6 bases, with 20 bases left between them. Per the germline V gene, CDR1 is LGHDT and CDR2 is YNNKEL (reference sequence). The CDR3 coding sequence is TGTGCCAGCAGCGAGGACATGGGGGCTCTCCCCAATGAGCAGTTCTTC. Translation gives CASSEDMGALPNEQFF.